Each of the 25 T cell receptor beta chains below was sequenced from the same sample in a study of graft-versus-host responses after intestinal transplantation. Produced via immunoSEQ multiplex PCR; TCRdb's table is partial and in-frame only. Seen here are tens of thousands of clones, about 92% observed once, and the top ten hold roughly 2%. Their antigen targets remain unknown. This material consisted of unstimulated CD8+ T cells sorted from spleen or lymph node cells, taken before intestinal transplant. The source of these receptors is a human donor who received an intestinal transplant.

This chain links TRBV30 with TRBJ2-7; TRBD1 matches 8 bases. V was pared by 2 bases and J by 3 bases, with 15 bases of the junction left unmatched. The CDR3 extends over 17 amino acids. CDR1 and CDR2 from the germline V gene are GTSNPN and SVGIG (reference sequence). This CDR3 is CAWSHPGTGPLFYEQYF. The CDR3 coding sequence is TGTGCCTGGAGTCACCCAGGGACAGGTCCCCTCTTCTACGAGCAGTACTTC. Complete variable domain (other parts from reference TRBV30 and TRBJ2-7): SQTIHQWPATLVQPVGSPLSLECTVEGTSNPNLYWYRQAAGRGLQLLFYSVGIGQISSEVPQNLSASRPQDRQFILSSKKLLLSDSGFYLCAWSHPGTGPLFYEQYFGPGTRLTVT.

J is TRBJ2-1 and V is TRBV10-3; D call uncertain. Germline V gene data show CDR1 as ENHRY and CDR2 as SYGVKD. This CDR3 has 10 amino acids. The V and J ends lost 8 bases and 9 bases respectively, with 8 bases between them. This CDR3 reads CAIGASEQFF. CDR3 coding DNA: TGTGCCATCGGAGCGAGTGAGCAGTTCTTC.

The CDR3 spells CASSPPGVPFGYTF. The CDR3 nucleotides are TGTGCCAGCAGCCCGCCCGGGGTTCCTTTCGGCTACACCTTC. This chain joins TRBV5-6 and TRBJ1-2, with D unresolved. The germline V gene has CDR1 SGHDT and CDR2 YYEEEE. The CDR3 sequence is 14 residues long. V was trimmed by 4 bases and J by 8 bases, leaving 18 bases between them.

The chain carries TRBV4-3 and TRBJ1-2, with a weak D call TRBD1 (6 bases). V lost 4 bases and J 0 bases, leaving 12 bases between the germline ends. The CDR3 consists of 15 residues. Germline V lookup: CDR1 LGHNA, CDR2 YSLEER. The CDR3: CASSPWPGANYGYTF. The DNA of the CDR3 is TGCGCCAGCAGCCCATGGCCAGGGGCTAACTATGGCTACACCTTC.

Concerning this clone: Compared with germline, one end of the junction differs, possibly owing to a read error. The gene calls are TRBV2 and TRBJ2-3; 8 bases are a match to TRBD2. This CDR3 contains 14 residues. Germline V CDR1 and CDR2: SNHLY, FYNNEI. The chain's CDR3 is CASRPTSGTDTQYF. CDR3 in DNA: TGTGCCAGCAGGCCTACTAGCGGCACGGATACGCAGTATTTT.

This rearrangement joins TRBV9 to TRBJ2-3; D is unclear. Germline V lookup: CDR1 SGDLS, CDR2 YYNGEE. This CDR3 contains 16 residues. V gave up 0 bases and J gave up 2 bases, with 13 bases separating them. The CDR3 spells CASSVVPRPDTDTQYF. As DNA, the CDR3 is TGTGCCAGCAGCGTAGTCCCTAGACCCGACACAGATACGCAGTATTTT.

The chain recombines TRBV6-5 with TRBJ2-7, with 7 bases matching TRBD1. CDR3 length equals 14 residues. J lost 4 bases, V lost 5 bases, and 8 bases had no gene match. Germline assignment: CDR1 MNHEY and CDR2 SVGAGI. The CDR3 loop is CASSAQGPNYEQYF. CDR3 DNA: TGTGCCAGCAGTGCACAGGGGCCCAATTACGAGCAGTACTTC.

The V call is TRBV19, the J call TRBJ1-1; D unresolved. CDR3 length: 13 residues. The germline V gene encodes CDR1 LNHDA and CDR2 SQIVND (reference sequence). V was pared by 3 bases and J by 6 bases, with 11 bases between. This CDR3 reads CASSIGAGSEAFF. CDR3 coding DNA: TGTGCCAGTAGTATTGGTGCAGGTTCTGAAGCTTTCTTT.

The chain joins TRBV29-1 to TRBJ1-2; D possibly corresponds to TRBD1 (5 bases). V was shortened by 0 bases and J by 2 bases, with 10 bases between the two germline ends. The CDR3 sequence is 14 residues long. Germline lookup yields CDR1 SQVTM and CDR2 ANQGSEA. The CDR3 spells CSVEDPSGNYGYTF. DNA of the CDR3: TGCAGCGTTGAAGATCCTTCAGGGAACTATGGCTACACCTTC.

This clone was observed a few times. The CDR3 reads CASSLVASGGAYEQFF. The CDR3, as DNA: TGTGCCAGCAGCTTGGTGGCTAGCGGGGGGGCGTATGAGCAGTTCTTC. V gene TRBV5-5 combines with J gene TRBJ2-1, with TRBD2 identical over 12 bases. The CDR3 sequence is 16 residues long. Germline loops: CDR1 SGHKS, CDR2 YYEKEE (reference sequence). V dropped 0 bases and J dropped 8; count of bases not matched to a gene: 6.

The chain combines TRBV10-3 with TRBJ2-5, with D maybe TRBD1 (5 bases). Germline V gene data show CDR1 as ENHRY and CDR2 as SYGVKD. V was clipped by 0 bases and J by 2 bases, with 7 bases between them. The CDR3 is made up of 14 amino acids. CDR3: CAISESTGQETQYF. As DNA, the CDR3 is TGTGCCATCAGTGAGTCCACAGGACAAGAGACCCAGTACTTC.

J is TRBJ1-2 and V is TRBV9; unclear D gene. V was shortened by 7 bases and J by 4 bases, with 8 bases between the two germline ends. Germline V gene sequence: CDR1 SGDLS, CDR2 YYNGEE. The CDR3 is 11 residues long. The CDR3 coding sequence is TGTGCCAGCGAGAGCATCTATGGCTACACCTTC. Translating gives CASESIYGYTF.

The rearrangement uses TRBV27 and TRBJ2-1; 8 bases are shared with TRBD1. The V gene end was trimmed by 3 bases and the J gene end by 3 bases; junction bases not matched to a gene: 4. Germline values: CDR1 MNHEY, CDR2 SMNVEV (reference sequence). The CDR3 consists of 15 residues. The CDR3, as DNA: TGTGCCAGCAGTTTCGAACAGGGGGTCTACAATGAGCAGTTCTTC. Translation: CASSFEQGVYNEQFF.

This sequence joins TRBV2 and TRBJ2-7; D might be TRBD1 (6 bases). CDR1 and CDR2 from the germline V gene are SNHLY and FYNNEI. V lost 6 bases and J lost 9, with 21 bases in between. This CDR3 has 14 amino acids. The CDR3 bases are TGTGCCAGCAGCTTAGCCAGGGGAAGCCACGGGCAGTACTTC. Translation: CASSLARGSHGQYF. The whole variable domain, remainder taken from reference TRBV2 and TRBJ2-7, is EPEVTQTPSHQVTQMGQEVILRCVPISNHLYFYWYRQILGQKVEFLVSFYNNEISEKSEIFDDQFSVERPDGSNFTLKIRSTKLEDSAMYFCASSLARGSHGQYFGPGTRLTVT.

The chain combines TRBV30 with TRBJ2-7, with TRBD1 matching over 7 bases. Trimming took 2 bases from V and 2 from J; bases not matched to a gene: 0. The germline CDR1 and CDR2 sequences are GTSNPN and SVGIG (reference sequence). CDR3 length: 12 amino acids. The CDR3 DNA sequence: TGTGCCTGGAGTACAGGGGCCTACGAGCAGTACTTC. Its translation is CAWSTGAYEQYF. The full variable domain, with the rest looked up from reference TRBV30 and TRBJ2-7, is SQTIHQWPATLVQPVGSPLSLECTVEGTSNPNLYWYRQAAGRGLQLLFYSVGIGQISSEVPQNLSASRPQDRQFILSSKKLLLSDSGFYLCAWSTGAYEQYFGPGTRLTVT.

The gene calls are TRBV5-4 and TRBJ2-3; 7 bases match TRBD2. Germline V gives CDR1 SGHNT, CDR2 YYREEE (reference sequence). The CDR3 length is 14 residues. The trim removed 2 bases at V and 3 bases at J, leaving 3 bases unmatched. CDR3 in DNA: TGTGCCAGCAGCTTCGGGACTAAAACAGATACGCAGTATTTT. Its protein product is CASSFGTKTDTQYF.

This clone is a singleton in its sample. The chain joins TRBV7-6 to TRBJ1-4; no definite D call. The CDR3 is 15 amino acids. Germline-derived CDR1 and CDR2 are SGHVS and FNYEAQ. V lost 4 bases and J lost 0, with 9 bases in between. DNA of the CDR3: TGTGCCAGCAGCTCTGGGAGATCAACTAATGAAAAACTGTTTTTT. Translating gives CASSSGRSTNEKLFF. The full variable domain, in which reference TRBV7-6 and TRBJ1-4 provide the parts outside the CDR3, is GAGVSQSPRYKVTKRGQDVALRCDPISGHVSLYWYRQALGQGPEFLTYFNYEAQQDKSGLPNDRFSAERPEGSISTLTIQRTEQRDSAMYRCASSSGRSTNEKLFFGSGTQLSVL.

As regards this clone: A junction end diverges from the germline sequence, so it may reflect a read error. The chain links TRBV7-6 to TRBJ1-4; D is unclear. The length of the CDR3 is 13 residues. Germline V lookup: CDR1 SGHVS, CDR2 FNYEAQ. The chain's CDR3 is CASSSLRAGATVF. In nucleotides, the CDR3 is TGTGCCAGCAGCTCCCTGAGGGCGGGTGCCACGGTTTTT.

The chain carries TRBV23-1 and TRBJ1-1; tentative D call: TRBD1 (5 bases). TRBV23-1 is identified as an open reading frame with a role that is uncertain. The CDR3 contains 19 residues. V was shortened by 0 bases and J by 5 bases, with 25 bases between the two germline ends. This CDR3 reads CASSQSWKRDALLGTEAFF. The CDR3 region has the DNA TGCGCCAGCAGTCAATCATGGAAGCGGGACGCCCTTCTTGGGACTGAAGCTTTCTTT.

This rearrangement joins TRBV11-2 to TRBJ2-1; 9 bases agree with TRBD1. The CDR3 has 14 amino acids. Germline-derived CDR1 and CDR2 are SGHAT and FQNNGV. J lost 7 bases, V lost 5 bases, and 6 bases had no gene match. CDR3 coding DNA: TGTGCCAGCAGCACATGGACAGGGGAGAATGAGCAGTTCTTC. This translates into CASSTWTGENEQFF.

The chain has TRBV5-1 and TRBJ2-7; 7 positions agree with TRBD2. From germline, CDR1 is SGHRS and CDR2 YFSETQ. V lost 0 bases and J lost 5; bases outside the gene matches: 5. This CDR3 region has 14 residues. The CDR3, as DNA: TGCGCCAGCAGCTTGGGGACTAGTATCGACGAGCAGTACTTC. This sequence encodes CASSLGTSIDEQYF. The whole variable domain, filled in from reference TRBV5-1 and TRBJ2-7, reads KAGVTQTPRYLIKTRGQQVTLSCSPISGHRSVSWYQQTPGQGLQFLFEYFSETQRNKGNFPGRFSGRQFSNSRSEMNVSTLELGDSALYLCASSLGTSIDEQYFGPGTRLTVT.

The J gene is TRBJ1-1, the V gene TRBV30; 7 bases map to TRBD1. V lost 8 bases, J lost 3 bases, and 15 bases stayed unmatched. The germline gives CDR1 GTSNPN, CDR2 SVGIG (reference sequence). The CDR3 runs to 15 residues. The CDR3 nucleotides read TGTGCCCTGGGCCGGAACGACAGGGAGGACACTGAAGCTTTCTTT. As protein: CALGRNDREDTEAFF.

This chain uses TRBV7-9 with TRBJ2-7, with D possibly being TRBD1 (6 bases). Germline CDR1 reads SEHNR; CDR2 reads FQNEAQ (reference sequence). V lost 1 base and J 5 bases, leaving 9 bases between the germline ends. The length of the CDR3 is 13 residues. CDR3 in DNA: TGTGCCAGCAGCTTAGTACAGGGAGACGAGCAGTACTTC. This encodes CASSLVQGDEQYF.

V usage is TRBV7-9 and J usage is TRBJ2-1; 9 bases line up with TRBD1. Germline V gene lookup returns CDR1 SEHNR and CDR2 FQNEAQ (reference sequence). The CDR3 spans 14 residues. V shed 4 bases, J shed 6 bases, and the junction held 4 bases outside the gene matches. The CDR3 region has the DNA TGTGCCAGCAGCTCGGGACAGGGAAGCAATGAGCAGTTCTTC. Translation gives CASSSGQGSNEQFF. Full variable domain (remainder filled in from reference TRBV7-9 and TRBJ2-1): DTGVSQNPRHKITKRGQNVTFRCDPISEHNRLYWYRQTLGQGPEFLTYFQNEAQLEKSRLLSDRFSAERPKGSFSTLEIQRTEQGDSAMYLCASSSGQGSNEQFFGPGTRLTVL.

The V call is TRBV9, the J call TRBJ2-1, with D tentatively TRBD2 (6 bases). The CDR3 is 15 amino acids. V shed 3 bases and J shed 0 bases, with 10 bases lying between them. Germline CDR1 is SGDLS and CDR2 is YYNGEE. CDR3 amino acids: CASSEEGSSYNEQFF. In DNA, the CDR3 is TGTGCCAGCAGCGAGGAGGGTAGCTCCTACAATGAGCAGTTCTTC.